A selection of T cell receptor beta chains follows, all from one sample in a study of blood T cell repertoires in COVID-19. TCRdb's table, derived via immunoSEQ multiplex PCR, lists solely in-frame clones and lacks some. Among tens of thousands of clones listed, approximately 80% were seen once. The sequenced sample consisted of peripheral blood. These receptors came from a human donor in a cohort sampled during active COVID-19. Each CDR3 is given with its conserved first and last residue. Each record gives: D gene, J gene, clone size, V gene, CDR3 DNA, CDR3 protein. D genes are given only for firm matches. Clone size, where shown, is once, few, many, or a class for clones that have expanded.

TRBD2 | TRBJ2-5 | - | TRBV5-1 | TGCGCCAGCAGCTCCCACCCTAGCGGGATGGGTGAGACCCAGTACTTC | CASSSHPSGMGETQYF
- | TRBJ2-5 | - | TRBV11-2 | TGTGCCAGCAGCTTAGGGTTAGCGGCCCAAGAGACCCAGTACTTC | CASSLGLAAQETQYF
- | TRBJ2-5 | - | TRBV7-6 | TGTGCCAGCAGCCCCACGGAGGGCCCCCGTACCCAGTACTTC | CASSPTEGPRTQYF
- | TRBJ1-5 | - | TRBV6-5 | TGTGCCAGCAGTTGGGGGGGCAATCAGCCCCAGCATTTT | CASSWGGNQPQHF
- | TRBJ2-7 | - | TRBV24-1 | TGTGCCACCAGTGATCTGACGGGGACCTACGAGCAGTACTTC | CATSDLTGTYEQYF
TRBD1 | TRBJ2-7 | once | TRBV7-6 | TGTGCCAGCAGCTTAGGACCAACAGGGGGCTACGAGCAGTACTTC | CASSLGPTGGYEQYF
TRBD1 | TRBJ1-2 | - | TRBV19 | TGTGCCACTATAGGGACAGGGGTCTATGGCTACACCTTC | CATIGTGVYGYTF
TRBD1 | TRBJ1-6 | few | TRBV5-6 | TGTGCCAGCAGCCCGGGACAGGGGGGATCACCCCTCCACTTT | CASSPGQGGSPLHF
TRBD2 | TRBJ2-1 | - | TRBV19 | TGTGCCAGTAGTAGAGGACTAGCGGGATTTGAGCAGTTCTTC | CASSRGLAGFEQFF
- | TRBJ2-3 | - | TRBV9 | TGTGCCAGCAGCGTTGGGTTTAGCCGGAGACGGGCAGATACGCAGTATTTT | CASSVGFSRRRADTQYF
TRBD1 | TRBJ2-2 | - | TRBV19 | TGTGCCAGTATGAACAGGGGGCAGACGACGAACACCGGGGAGCTGTTTTTT | CASMNRGQTTNTGELFF
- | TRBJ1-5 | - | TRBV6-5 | TGTGCCAGCAGTTACGGGGGGGTCTCGAGCAATCAGCCCCAGCATTTT | CASSYGGVSSNQPQHF
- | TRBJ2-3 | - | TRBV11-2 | TGTGCCAGCAGCTTGCGGGGAGTTGGCGGAGATACGCAGTATTTT | CASSLRGVGGDTQYF
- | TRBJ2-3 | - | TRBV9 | TGTGCCAGCAGCCCTGGCACAGATACGCAGTATTTT | CASSPGTDTQYF
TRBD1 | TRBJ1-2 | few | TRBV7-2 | TGTGCCAGCACCCCCCTCGGGACAGGGAGAGGCTACACCTTC | CASTPLGTGRGYTF
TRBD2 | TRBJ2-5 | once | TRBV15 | TGTGCCACCAGCAGAAATAGCGGGAAAGAGACCCAGTACTTC | CATSRNSGKETQYF
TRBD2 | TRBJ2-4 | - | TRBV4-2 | TGTGCCAGCAGCTCTAGAGGACTAGCAACGGAAAACATTCAGTACTTC | CASSSRGLATENIQYF
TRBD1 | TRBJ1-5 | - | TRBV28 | TGTGCCAGCATAGGGCAGGGGGGTCAGCCCCAGCATTTT | CASIGQGGQPQHF
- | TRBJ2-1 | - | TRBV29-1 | TGCAGCGTTGATGAGGAGGGATGGGATGAGCAGTTCTTC | CSVDEEGWDEQFF
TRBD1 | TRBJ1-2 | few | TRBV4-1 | TGCGCCAGCAGACTAAGGGGATACCTCCAGGGGGCTGGGGGCTACACCTTC | CASRLRGYLQGAGGYTF
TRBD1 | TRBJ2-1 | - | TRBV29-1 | TGCAGCGGCCGACAGGGTTCGGATGAGCAGTTCTTC | CSGRQGSDEQFF
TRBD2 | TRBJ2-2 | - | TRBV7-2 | TGTGCCAGCAGCCCTCCTAGCGGGAGGGGGACCGGGGAGCTGTTTTTT | CASSPPSGRGTGELFF
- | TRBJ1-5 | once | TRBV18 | TGTGCCAGCTCACCCCTTCGCGGAATCAATCAGCCCCAGCATTTT | CASSPLRGINQPQHF
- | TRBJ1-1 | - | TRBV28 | TGTGCCAGCACCCGAGGGAACACTGAAGCTTTCTTT | CASTRGNTEAFF